Described below is a single T cell receptor beta chain sequence and its context. This specimen comes from a study of T-cell reconstitution after alpha-beta-depleted transplantation in children. CDR3 size: 15 residues. V lost 3 bases to trimming and J lost 5 bases; unmatched junction nucleotides: 8. Germline CDR1 reads SGHKS; CDR2 reads YYEKEE (reference sequence). Unique molecular identifiers were used to barcode this TCRbeta library. TCRdb processed the PCR reads anew with MiXCR; each CDR3 protein has one entry. The sample carries about 360,000 distinct CDR3 sequences, 10% to 15% recorded once. The receptor was derived from a human donor who donated a stem cell graft to a child with Fanconi anemia. Material: PBMCs, obtained from the stem cell graft. The V call is TRBV5-5, the J call TRBJ2-7; 10 nucleotides match TRBD1. DNA of the CDR3: TGTGCCAGCAGCTCGAGCCGGGACAGGGGAAACGAGCAGTACTTC. This sequence encodes CASSSSRDRGNEQYF.